This entry describes one T cell receptor beta chain. The antigen remains undetermined. The data were taken from a study of CD8 T cell repertoires and HIV-1 epitope variants. The repertoire was sequenced with immunoSEQ multiplex PCR; TCRdb's copy has only in-frame clones and lacks some. The sample includes a few thousand clones, around 70% of them seen just once. Germline V CDR1 and CDR2: LGHNA, YNFKEQ. The CDR3 runs to 14 residues. Trimming took 0 bases from V and 4 from J, leaving 9 bases between them. This sequence originates from a male donor with HIV. V is TRBV4-2 and J is TRBJ1-2, with D tentatively TRBD1 (5 bases). The sample taken for sequencing was cultured CD8+ T cells derived from PBMCs. Written as DNA, the CDR3 is TGTGCCAGCAGCCAAGAAGTGAGGGGCTATGGCTACACCTTC. Translating gives CASSQEVRGYGYTF.